This TCR beta chain is from a study of T cell responses to AZD1222 COVID-19 vaccine. Study results and caveats: Donors in the cohort were predominantly white British and more often female, and clonal diversity was possibly underestimated.

This clone was detected once. Its matching antigen is unknown. Produced via immunoSEQ multiplex PCR; TCRdb's table is partial and in-frame only. Of 95,000 to 130,000 clones listed, about 86% were seen once; the top ten hold about a tenth. The CDR3 extends over 10 amino acids. The V and J ends lost 7 bases and 8 bases respectively, with 11 bases between them. CDR1 is SQVTM and CDR2 is ANQGSEA in the germline V gene. This receptor was identified in an adult in good health. The V gene is TRBV29-1, the J gene TRBJ2-5; possible D gene TRBD1, 6 bases. The specimen was peripheral blood, collected on day 0 of AZD1222 vaccination. The CDR3 DNA sequence: TGCAGCGGGCAACAGGGAACCCAGTACTTC. This sequence encodes CSGQQGTQYF.